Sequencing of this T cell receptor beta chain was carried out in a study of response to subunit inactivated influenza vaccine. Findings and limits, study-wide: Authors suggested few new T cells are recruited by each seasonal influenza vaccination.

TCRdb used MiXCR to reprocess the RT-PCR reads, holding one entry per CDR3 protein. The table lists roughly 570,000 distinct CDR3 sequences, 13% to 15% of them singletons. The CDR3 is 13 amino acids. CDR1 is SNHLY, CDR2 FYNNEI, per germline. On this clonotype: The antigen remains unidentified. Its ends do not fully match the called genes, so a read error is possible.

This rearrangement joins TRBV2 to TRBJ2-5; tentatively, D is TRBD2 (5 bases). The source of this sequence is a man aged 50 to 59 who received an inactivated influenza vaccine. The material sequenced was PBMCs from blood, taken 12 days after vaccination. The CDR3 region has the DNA TGTGCCAGCACTGAAGGACTGGGAGAGACCCAGTACTTC. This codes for CASTEGLGETQYF.